The 18 T cell receptor beta chains given below trace back to one sample, sequenced in a study of T-cell memory formation after mild COVID-19 (dated by TCRdb to the early 2020s). Receptor amplification or capture employed 5' RACE. Reads for this sample came from an Illumina NovaSeq 6000. In TCRdb, the public reads were trimmed at Q25 with fastp and aligned with MiXCR, with productive beta chains retained. Records with the same CDR3 protein are collapsed into one entry carrying the most frequent genes and DNA. This sample lists 11,000 to 15,000 distinct CDR3 sequences; roughly 19% were detected once. The ten largest clones take up 45% to 50% of the sample. Sample: PBMCs or a T cell subset sorted from them (not recorded which). The source of these receptors is an adult woman who had mild COVID-19 (a few samples of this study predate the infection). The sample titles of this study are shuffled in the database, so cell type and time point are left out; the donor was told from shared clones.

The table lists this clonotype with many counts. The genes are TRBV29-1 and TRBJ2-2; D is ambiguous. The ends were cut back, 1 base at V and 1 base at J, with 7 bases in the middle. The V gene's germline CDR1 is SQVTM and CDR2 ANQGSEA. The CDR3 spans 14 residues. The CDR3 DNA sequence: TGCAGCGTTGAAGGGCGCCTGAACACCGGGGAGCTGTTTTTT. Translating gives CSVEGRLNTGELFF.

This clonotype was counted ten times or more. The V call is TRBV25-1, the J call TRBJ1-2; possible D gene TRBD1, 5 bases. Germline V CDR1 and CDR2: MGHDK, SYGVNS. This CDR3 has 15 amino acids. Trimming took off 3 bases at V and 1 base at J, with 12 bases between the two ends. This chain's CDR3 is CASSDPGQGNYGYTF. The CDR3, as DNA: TGTGCCAGCAGTGATCCGGGCCAGGGTAACTATGGCTACACCTTC.

The genes are TRBV30 and TRBJ2-7, with TRBD1 matching 9 bases. J gave up 7 bases and V 3 bases, and 7 bases lay outside the gene matches. The CDR3 runs to 13 residues. Germline-derived CDR1 and CDR2 are GTSNPN and SVGIG (reference sequence). CDR3 DNA sequence: TGTGCCTGGAGCGTACAGGGGGCGGGGGAGCAGTACTTC. Its translation: CAWSVQGAGEQYF.

This clonotype has ten or more counts. Here the CDR3 reads CASSETLQGNYGYTF. Written as DNA, the CDR3 is TGTGCCAGCAGTGAAACCCTACAGGGTAACTATGGCTACACCTTC. The rearrangement joins TRBV2 to TRBJ1-2, with D possibly matching TRBD1 (6 bases). The CDR3 has 15 amino acids. CDR1 and CDR2 (germline): SNHLY, FYNNEI. The V gene lost 2 bases and the J gene lost 1 base, with 11 bases spanning the gap.

This clonotype was found a few times. The chain links TRBV2 to TRBJ2-3; D gene ambiguous. The CDR3 runs 14 residues. The V gene lost 8 bases and the J gene lost 5 bases, with 17 bases spanning the gap. Per the germline V gene, CDR1 is SNHLY and CDR2 is FYNNEI. Here the CDR3 DNA reads TGTGCCAGCCTCCGAACACCCTCCGGAGATACGCAGTATTTT. It codes for CASLRTPSGDTQYF.

In its sample, this clonotype was seen a few times. This chain joins TRBV5-5 and TRBJ2-3; D unresolved. V gave up 2 bases and J gave up 2 bases, with 9 bases separating them. From germline, CDR1 is SGHKS and CDR2 YYEKEE (reference sequence). The CDR3 length is 14 residues. CDR3 bases: TGTGCCAGCAGCTTTCCTTCCTACACAGATACGCAGTATTTT. This codes for CASSFPSYTDTQYF.

The J gene is TRBJ2-1, the V gene TRBV6-5; tentative D call: TRBD1 (5 bases). Germline lookup yields CDR1 MNHEY and CDR2 SVGAGI. Trimming cost V 6 bases and J 4 bases, with 22 bases left between them. The CDR3 loop spans 17 amino acids. CDR3 loop: CASSPGPSGLDYNEQFF. The CDR3 DNA sequence: TGTGCCAGCAGCCCAGGGCCCTCGGGCCTCGATTACAATGAGCAGTTCTTC.

This clonotype was detected many times. V is TRBV5-4 and J is TRBJ2-5; 7 bases align to TRBD1. The V and J ends lost 4 bases and 2 bases, in that order; junction bases with no gene match: 8. CDR1 SGHNT and CDR2 YYREEE come from the germline V gene (reference sequence). The CDR3 runs to 15 residues. The CDR3 here is CASSPRHRGQETQYF. The DNA of the CDR3 is TGTGCCAGCAGCCCACGCCACAGGGGACAAGAGACCCAGTACTTC.

This chain connects TRBV24-1 to TRBJ2-3; D gene unclear. Looked up from germline, CDR1 is KGHDR and CDR2 is SFDVKD. Trimming shortened V by 10 bases and J by 3 bases, and 13 bases separated the two germline ends. This CDR3 comprises 13 residues. The CDR3 is CATSSHGTDTQYF. The CDR3 nucleotides are TGTGCCACTTCATCGCACGGGACAGATACGCAGTATTTT.

Within the sample, this clonotype is medium-sized. The rearrangement joins TRBV5-1 to TRBJ2-1; no definite D call. The CDR3 is 12 residues long. Germline V gene data show CDR1 as SGHRS and CDR2 as YFSETQ. Trimming removed 4 bases from V and 9 bases from J, with 11 bases in between. DNA for the CDR3: TGCGCCAGCAGCCTACTGGATGGTGAGCAGTTCTTC. Translating it yields CASSLLDGEQFF.

The sample holds many counts of this clonotype. V is TRBV6-2 or TRBV6-3 and J is TRBJ2-2, with D unclear. The CDR3 length is 12 residues. Germline CDR1 MNHEY, CDR2 SVGEGT. Trimming removed 6 bases at V and 1 base at J, with 3 bases between. The CDR3 spells CASSLNTGELFF. CDR3 DNA sequence: TGTGCCAGCAGCTTGAACACCGGGGAGCTGTTTTTT.

This clonotype was observed at least ten times. The V call is TRBV15, the J call TRBJ2-7; a possible D gene is TRBD1 (6 bases). The CDR3 has 15 amino acids. The germline CDR1 and CDR2 sequences are LNHNV and YYDKDF (reference sequence). Trimming pared 5 bases from V and 5 bases from J, leaving 19 bases between. The CDR3: CATSGRARRDNEQYF. The CDR3 nucleotides are TGTGCCACCAGCGGAAGGGCCCGCAGGGACAACGAGCAGTACTTC.

The V and J genes are TRBV6-5 and TRBJ2-7; TRBD1 matches 7 bases. Germline V gene sequence: CDR1 MNHEY, CDR2 SVGAGI. The V segment lost 8 bases and the J segment 6 bases; nucleotides outside the gene matches: 7. This CDR3 contains 12 residues. The CDR3 spells CASAIYRGEQYF. CDR3 bases: TGTGCCAGCGCTATATACAGGGGCGAGCAGTACTTC.

This clonotype was picked up many times. V and J are TRBV5-1 and TRBJ1-2; 10 nucleotides line up with TRBD1. Looked up from germline, CDR1 is SGHRS and CDR2 is YFSETQ. The V segment lost 6 bases and the J segment 4 bases; nucleotides outside the gene matches: 6. This CDR3 has 14 residues. CDR3 sequence (DNA): TGCGCCAGCACGACAGGGGGCGCCGGCTATGGCTACACCTTC. Translation gives CASTTGGAGYGYTF.

This clonotype was observed at least ten times. This chain uses TRBV20-1 with TRBJ1-3; no firm D call. The V and J ends lost 5 bases and 3 bases respectively, with 2 bases between them. Germline-derived CDR1 and CDR2 are DFQATT and SNEGSKA (reference sequence). This CDR3 has 10 residues. DNA of the CDR3: TGCAGTGCTCGTGGAAACACCATATATTTT. It specifies CSARGNTIYF.

This clonotype was counted ten times or more. The genes are TRBV18 and TRBJ2-7; D is undetermined. Trimming removed 3 bases from V and 2 bases from J, with 8 bases in between. The CDR3 has 13 residues. Germline loops: CDR1 KGHSH, CDR2 LQKENI. In DNA form, the CDR3 reads TGTGCCAGCTCACCCGGGTTCCCCTACGAGCAGTACTTC. It translates to CASSPGFPYEQYF.

This clonotype has at least ten counts. This chain connects TRBV11-1 to TRBJ2-1, with 7 positions matching TRBD1. With 5 bases clipped from V and 10 bases from J, the junction kept 5 bases outside the gene matches. Germline loops: CDR1 SGHAT, CDR2 FQDESV (reference sequence). This CDR3 region has 12 residues. CDR3 region: CASSKTGPEQFF. The CDR3 DNA is TGTGCCAGCAGCAAGACAGGGCCAGAGCAGTTCTTC.

The sample holds many counts of this clonotype. The chain employs TRBV5-5 and TRBJ2-3; 11 bases line up with TRBD2. The V gene end was trimmed by 2 bases and the J gene end by 2 bases; junction bases not matched to a gene: 10. CDR1 is SGHKS and CDR2 is YYEKEE in the germline V gene (reference sequence). The CDR3 covers 18 residues. Here the CDR3 reads CASSFPTLAGGLTDTQYF. The DNA of the CDR3 is TGTGCCAGCAGCTTTCCAACGCTAGCGGGGGGCCTCACAGATACGCAGTATTTT.